This record covers a single T cell receptor beta chain. Its antigen is currently unknown. The CDR3 loop spans 13 amino acids. Per germline, CDR1 MNHEY and CDR2 SMNVEV (reference sequence). V dropped 6 bases and J dropped 7 bases, with 16 bases sitting between them. These data come from a study of CD8+ T cells in alopecia areata. Study as a whole: Treatment of the treated patients consisted of oral tofacitinib, 5 to 10 mg twice daily. General study findings and limits: Elevated clonality characterized lesional scalp relative to normal scalp, particularly in alopecia totalis/universalis.

The sequencing template was cDNA reverse transcribed from extracted RNA. Profiled with immunoSEQ multiplex PCR; TCRdb holds only in-frame clones, not every one. The profile shows hundreds of thousands of clones, 65% to 70% of them singletons. Sample: CD4+ T cells sorted from blood, taken at week 0. This TCR came from a human donor with alopecia areata. This chain connects TRBV27 to TRBJ2-7; D is ambiguous. This CDR3 is CASSPRQGGEQYF. In nucleotides, the CDR3 is TGTGCCAGCAGCCCCCGACAAGGCGGAGAGCAGTACTTC.